The clone carrying this T cell receptor beta chain turned up a few times. TCRdb reprocessed the PCR reads via MiXCR and lists one record per CDR3 protein. The table shows around 13,000 distinct CDR3 sequences, with less than 55% occurring only once. The data are from a study of immune characterization of retroperitoneal liposarcoma. The V and J ends lost 5 bases and 3 bases respectively, with 15 bases between them. This CDR3 region has 15 residues. Germline lookup yields CDR1 SGHTA and CDR2 FQGTGA. V is TRBV7-3 and J is TRBJ2-3; TRBD1 is a possible D gene (6 bases). The clonotype comes from a female donor with retroperitoneal liposarcoma. The specimen was tumor tissue. The CDR3 loop is CASSETGQRTDTQYF. The CDR3, as DNA: TGTGCCAGCAGCGAGACCGGACAGAGAACAGATACGCAGTATTTT.